The rows below give T cell receptor beta chains drawn from one sample of a study of molecular identifiers for immune sequencing clone quantification. TCRdb called the PCR reads again in MiXCR, with one record for every CDR3 protein. The sample lists some 320,000 distinct CDR3 sequences, under 25% seen once, with about 0.73% in the top ten. What was sequenced was naive CD8+ T cells from blood, with Jurkat cell RNA spiked in. Source of these receptors: a human donor in good health. Some libraries in this study had Jurkat cell RNA spiked in. The CDR3 runs from the conserved cysteine through the conserved F or W. D genes are given only for firm matches. Not every row has a clone size; where given, it reads once, few, many or a size class.

>many|TRBD2|TRBJ2-5|TRBV6-2/TRBV6-3
TGTGCCAGCAGTTACTCACGTTCAGCGGGGCAAGAGACCCAGTACTTC
CASSYSRSAGQETQYF
>many|NA|TRBJ1-4|TRBV4-3
TGCGCCAGCAGCCAAGATAGAAGGGGGATGGCGAGTTTT
CASSQDRRGMASF
>NA|NA|TRBJ1-4|TRBV27
TGTGCCAGCAGTCCCGACAGCAATGAAAAACTGTTTTTT
CASSPDSNEKLFF
>NA|TRBD1|TRBJ1-5|TRBV19
TGTGCCAGTAGTCCGGACAGGGGACAATATCAGCCCCAGCATTTT
CASSPDRGQYQPQHF
>NA|NA|TRBJ2-3|TRBV30
TGTGCCGGAGACGCCGGGACTTACACAGATACGCAGTATTTT
CAGDAGTYTDTQYF
>NA|TRBD2|TRBJ2-1|TRBV30
TGTGCCTGGAGTAACGGGAGGGGCTCCTACAATGAGCAGTTCTTC
CAWSNGRGSYNEQFF
>NA|TRBD1|TRBJ2-7|TRBV5-6
TGTGCCAGCAGCTTTAAACCCGGGACAGGGCCCTGCGAGCAGTACTTC
CASSFKPGTGPCEQYF
>NA|NA|TRBJ1-1|TRBV18
TGTGCCAGCTCACTTTCGCGAGCCCGGGAAGCTTTCTTT
CASSLSRAREAFF
>many|NA|TRBJ1-4|TRBV4-1
TGCGCCAGCAGCCAAGATCAGTTAGACGAAAAACTGTTTTTT
CASSQDQLDEKLFF
>NA|NA|TRBJ2-3|TRBV7-9
TGTGCCAGCAGCCCCGACATAGATACGCAGTATTTT
CASSPDIDTQYF
>few|TRBD1|TRBJ2-1|TRBV27
TGTGCCAGCAGCGACAGGGGGCCGGGGTGGAGTGAGCAGTTCTTC
CASSDRGPGWSEQFF
>NA|TRBD1|TRBJ1-3|TRBV9
TGTGCCAGCGGCGACGACAGGGAAGGAAACACCATATATTTT
CASGDDREGNTIYF
>few|NA|TRBJ1-5|TRBV12-5
TGTGCTAGTGGTTCTAACCCTCGTCAGCCCCAGCATTTT
CASGSNPRQPQHF
>many|NA|TRBJ2-3|TRBV6-2/TRBV6-3
TGTGCCAGCAGTTATTTCGACAGAATCACAGATACGCAGTATTTT
CASSYFDRITDTQYF
>NA|NA|TRBJ1-1|TRBV12-3/TRBV12-4
TGTGCCAGCATTCCCAGACCGAACACTGAAGCTTTCTTT
CASIPRPNTEAFF
>few|NA|TRBJ1-3|TRBV27
TGTGCCAGCAGTTATAGCTCTGGAAACACCATATATTTT
CASSYSSGNTIYF
>NA|TRBD1|TRBJ2-5|TRBV7-9
TGTGCCAGCAGCACCTTATTACAGGGGTCCCAAGAGACCCAGTACTTC
CASSTLLQGSQETQYF
>NA|TRBD1|TRBJ2-1|TRBV20-1
TGCAGTGCTAGAGAGTTAGGACAGGAGATACTCTACAATGAGCAGTTCTTC
CSARELGQEILYNEQFF
>few|NA|TRBJ2-1|TRBV20-1
TGCAGTGCTAGTATTGTATGGGGGAACAATGAGCAGTTCTTC
CSASIVWGNNEQFF
>NA|TRBD1|TRBJ2-7|TRBV27
TGTGCCAGCAGTCCGACAGGGTACGAGCGGTACTTC
CASSPTGYERYF
>many|TRBD1|TRBJ2-3|TRBV12-3/TRBV12-4
TGTGCCAGCAGTTTCGACAGGGGGCACACAGATACGCAGTATTTT
CASSFDRGHTDTQYF
>once|TRBD1|TRBJ1-1|TRBV7-9
TGTGCCAGCAGTTCGACAGGGGAATGGTCTGAAGCTTTCTTT
CASSSTGEWSEAFF
>few|NA|TRBJ2-1|TRBV28
TGTGCCAGCAGTTTACGCCTGGTCCCCGATCCCTACAATGAGCAGTTCTTC
CASSLRLVPDPYNEQFF
>NA|NA|TRBJ1-1|TRBV25-1
TGTGCCAGCAGTCCGAACACTGAAGCTTCCTTT
CASSPNTEASF